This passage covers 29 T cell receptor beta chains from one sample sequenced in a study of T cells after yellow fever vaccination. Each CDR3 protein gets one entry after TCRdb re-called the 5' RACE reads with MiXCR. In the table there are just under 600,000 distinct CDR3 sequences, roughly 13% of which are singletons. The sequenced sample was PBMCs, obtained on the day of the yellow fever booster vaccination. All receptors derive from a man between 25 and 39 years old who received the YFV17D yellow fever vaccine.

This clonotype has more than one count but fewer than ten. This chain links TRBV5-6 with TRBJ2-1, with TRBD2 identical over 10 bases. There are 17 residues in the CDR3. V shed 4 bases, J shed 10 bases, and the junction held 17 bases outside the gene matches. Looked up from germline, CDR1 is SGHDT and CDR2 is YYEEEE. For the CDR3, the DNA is TGTGCCAGCAGCAAGAAGGTGGTTGCTAGCGGGAGTTCGGAGCAGTTCTTC. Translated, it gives CASSKKVVASGSSEQFF.

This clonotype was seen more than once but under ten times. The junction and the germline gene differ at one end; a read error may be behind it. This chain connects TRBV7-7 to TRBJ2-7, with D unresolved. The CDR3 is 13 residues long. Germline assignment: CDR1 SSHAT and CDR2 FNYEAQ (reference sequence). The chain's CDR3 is CASSLGENYEQYF. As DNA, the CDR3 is TGTGCTAGCAGCTTAGGAGAGAACTACGAGCAGTACTTC.

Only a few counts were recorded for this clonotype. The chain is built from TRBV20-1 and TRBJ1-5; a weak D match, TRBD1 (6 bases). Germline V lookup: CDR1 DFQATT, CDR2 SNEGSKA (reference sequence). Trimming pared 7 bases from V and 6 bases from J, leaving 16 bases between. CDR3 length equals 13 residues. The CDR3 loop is CSGQQGDIQPQHF. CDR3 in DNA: TGCAGTGGGCAACAGGGAGATATTCAGCCCCAGCATTTT.

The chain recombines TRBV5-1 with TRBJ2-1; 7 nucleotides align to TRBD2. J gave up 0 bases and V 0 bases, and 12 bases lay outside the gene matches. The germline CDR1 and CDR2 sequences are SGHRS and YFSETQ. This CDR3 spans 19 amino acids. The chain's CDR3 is CASSLVLGSTSASYNEQFF. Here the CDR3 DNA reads TGCGCCAGCAGCTTGGTTTTGGGGTCAACTAGCGCCTCCTACAATGAGCAGTTCTTC.

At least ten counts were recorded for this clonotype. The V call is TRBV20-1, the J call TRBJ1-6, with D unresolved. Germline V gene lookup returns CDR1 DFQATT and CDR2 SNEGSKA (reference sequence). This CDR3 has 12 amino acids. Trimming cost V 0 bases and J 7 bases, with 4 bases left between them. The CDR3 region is CSAREGNSPLHF. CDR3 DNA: TGCAGTGCTAGAGAGGGGAATTCACCCCTCCACTTT.

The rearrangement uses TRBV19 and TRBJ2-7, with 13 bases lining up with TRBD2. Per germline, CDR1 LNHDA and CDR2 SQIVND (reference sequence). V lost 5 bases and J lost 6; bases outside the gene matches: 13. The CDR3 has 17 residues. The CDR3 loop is CASSVRLRTSGSREQYF. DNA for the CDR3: TGTGCCAGTAGTGTCCGCTTGAGGACTAGCGGGAGTCGCGAGCAGTACTTC.

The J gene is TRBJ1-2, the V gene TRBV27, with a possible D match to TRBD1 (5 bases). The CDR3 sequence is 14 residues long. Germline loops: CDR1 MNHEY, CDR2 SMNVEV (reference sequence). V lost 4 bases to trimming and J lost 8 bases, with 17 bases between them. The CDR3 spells CASSSRAGTSGYTF. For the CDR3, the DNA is TGTGCCAGCAGTTCACGGGCGGGGACGAGCGGCTACACCTTC.

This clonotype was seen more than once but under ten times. As DNA, the CDR3 is TGTGCCAGCAAACCGCCGCTAGCGGGAGAAGATACGCAGTATTTT. The encoded protein is CASKPPLAGEDTQYF. The chain uses TRBV6-5 and TRBJ2-3; the match to TRBD2 covers 10 bases. J gave up 5 bases and V 7 bases, and 9 bases lay outside the gene matches. CDR3 length: 15 amino acids. Germline CDR1 is MNHEY and CDR2 is SVGAGI.

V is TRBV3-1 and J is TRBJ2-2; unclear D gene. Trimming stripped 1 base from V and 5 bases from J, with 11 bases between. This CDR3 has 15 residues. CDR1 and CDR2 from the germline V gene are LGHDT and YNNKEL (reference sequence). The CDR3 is CASSQGPLMTGELFF. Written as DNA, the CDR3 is TGTGCCAGCAGCCAAGGGCCTCTTATGACCGGGGAGCTGTTTTTT.

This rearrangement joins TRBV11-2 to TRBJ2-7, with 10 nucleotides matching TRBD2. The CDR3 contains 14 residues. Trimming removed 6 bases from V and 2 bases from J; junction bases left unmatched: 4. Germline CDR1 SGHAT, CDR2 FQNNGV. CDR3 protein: CASRRTSGAYEQYF. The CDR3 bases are TGTGCCAGCAGACGAACTAGCGGGGCCTACGAGCAGTACTTC.

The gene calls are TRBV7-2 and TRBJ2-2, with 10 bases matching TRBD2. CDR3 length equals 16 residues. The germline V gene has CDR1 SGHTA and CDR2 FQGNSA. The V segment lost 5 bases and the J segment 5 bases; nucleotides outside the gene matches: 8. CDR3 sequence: CASSPTVAGGTGELFF. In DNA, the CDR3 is TGTGCCAGCAGCCCCACAGTAGCGGGAGGAACCGGGGAGCTGTTTTTT.

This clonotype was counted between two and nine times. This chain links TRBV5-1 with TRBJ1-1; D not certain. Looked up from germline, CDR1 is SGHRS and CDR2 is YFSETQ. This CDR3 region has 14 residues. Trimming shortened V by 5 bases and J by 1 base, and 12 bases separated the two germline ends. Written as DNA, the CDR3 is TGCGCCAGCAGTTCCTCATTGCAGAACACTGAAGCTTTCTTT. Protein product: CASSSSLQNTEAFF.

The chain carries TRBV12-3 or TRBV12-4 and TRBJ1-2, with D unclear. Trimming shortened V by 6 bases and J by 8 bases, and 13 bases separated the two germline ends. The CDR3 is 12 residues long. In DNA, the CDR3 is TGTGCCAGCAGCACATTTGAGAAGGGCTACACCTTC. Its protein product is CASSTFEKGYTF.

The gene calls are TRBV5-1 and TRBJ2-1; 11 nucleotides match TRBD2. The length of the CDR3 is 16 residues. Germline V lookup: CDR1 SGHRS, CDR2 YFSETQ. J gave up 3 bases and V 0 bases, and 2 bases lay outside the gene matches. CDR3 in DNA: TGCGCCAGCAGCTTGGCCACTAGCGGGAGCTACAATGAGCAGTTCTTC. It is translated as CASSLATSGSYNEQFF.

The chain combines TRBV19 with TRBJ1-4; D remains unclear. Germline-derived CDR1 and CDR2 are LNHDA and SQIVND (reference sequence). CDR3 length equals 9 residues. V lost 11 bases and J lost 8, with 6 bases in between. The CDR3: CAPPEKLFF. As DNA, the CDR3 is TGTGCCCCCCCAGAAAAACTGTTTTTT.

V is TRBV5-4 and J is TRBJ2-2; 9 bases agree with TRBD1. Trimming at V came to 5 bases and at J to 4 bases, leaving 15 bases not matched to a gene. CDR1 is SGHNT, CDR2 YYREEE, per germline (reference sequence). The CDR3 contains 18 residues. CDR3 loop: CASSPGTGGHHSTGELFF. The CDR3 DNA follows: TGTGCCAGCAGTCCCGGTACAGGGGGCCATCACTCCACCGGGGAGCTGTTTTTT. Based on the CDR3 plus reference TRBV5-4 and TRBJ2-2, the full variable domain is ETGVTQSPTHLIKTRGQQVTLRCSSQSGHNTVSWYQQALGQGPQFIFQYYREEENGRGNFPPRFSGLQFPNYSSELNVNALELDDSALYLCASSPGTGGHHSTGELFFGEGSRLTVL.

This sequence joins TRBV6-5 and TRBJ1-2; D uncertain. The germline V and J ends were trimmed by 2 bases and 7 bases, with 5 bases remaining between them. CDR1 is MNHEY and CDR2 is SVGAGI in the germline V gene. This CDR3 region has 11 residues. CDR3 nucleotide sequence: TGTGCCAGCAGTTACGGTTTTGGCTACACCTTC. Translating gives CASSYGFGYTF.

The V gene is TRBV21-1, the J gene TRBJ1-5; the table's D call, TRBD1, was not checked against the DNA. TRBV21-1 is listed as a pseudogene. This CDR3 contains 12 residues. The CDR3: CASSRAGQPQHF. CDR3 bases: TGTGCCAGCAGCCGGGCAGGTCAGCCCCAGCATTTT.

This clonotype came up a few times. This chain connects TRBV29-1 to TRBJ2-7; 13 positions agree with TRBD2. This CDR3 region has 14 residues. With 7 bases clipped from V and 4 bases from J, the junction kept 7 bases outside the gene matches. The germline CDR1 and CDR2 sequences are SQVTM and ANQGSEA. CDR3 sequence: CSAAGTSGIYEQYF. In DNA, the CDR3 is TGCAGCGCCGCCGGGACTAGCGGGATTTACGAGCAGTACTTC.

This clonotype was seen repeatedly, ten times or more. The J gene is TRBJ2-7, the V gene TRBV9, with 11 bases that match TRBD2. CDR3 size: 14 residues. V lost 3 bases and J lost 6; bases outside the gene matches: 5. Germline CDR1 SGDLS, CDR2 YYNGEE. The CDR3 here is CASSALAGGGEQYF. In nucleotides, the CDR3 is TGTGCCAGCAGCGCCCTAGCGGGAGGAGGCGAGCAGTACTTC. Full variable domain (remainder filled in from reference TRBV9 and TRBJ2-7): DSGVTQTPKHLITATGQRVTLRCSPRSGDLSVYWYQQSLDQGLQFLIQYYNGEERAKGNILERFSAQQFPDLHSELNLSSLELGDSALYFCASSALAGGGEQYFGPGTRLTVT.

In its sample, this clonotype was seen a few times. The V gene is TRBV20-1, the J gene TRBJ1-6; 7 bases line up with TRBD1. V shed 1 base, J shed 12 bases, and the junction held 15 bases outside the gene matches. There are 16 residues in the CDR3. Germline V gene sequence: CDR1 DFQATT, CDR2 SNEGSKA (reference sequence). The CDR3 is CSARVPPGDSLRPLHF. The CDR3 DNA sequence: TGCAGTGCTAGAGTTCCACCCGGGGACAGTCTGAGACCCCTCCACTTT.

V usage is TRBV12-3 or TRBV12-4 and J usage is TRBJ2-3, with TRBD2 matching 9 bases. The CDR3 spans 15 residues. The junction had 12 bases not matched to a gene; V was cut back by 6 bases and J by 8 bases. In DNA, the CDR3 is TGTGCCAGCAGCCTAGAGGGGTTAGCGGGAGTTACGCAGTATTTT. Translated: CASSLEGLAGVTQYF.

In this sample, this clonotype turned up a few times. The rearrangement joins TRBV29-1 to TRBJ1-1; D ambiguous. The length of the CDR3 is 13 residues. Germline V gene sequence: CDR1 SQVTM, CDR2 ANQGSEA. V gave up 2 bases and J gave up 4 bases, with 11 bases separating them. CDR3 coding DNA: TGCAGCGTTGAATGGACGGTCGGCACTGAAGCTTTCTTT. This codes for CSVEWTVGTEAFF.

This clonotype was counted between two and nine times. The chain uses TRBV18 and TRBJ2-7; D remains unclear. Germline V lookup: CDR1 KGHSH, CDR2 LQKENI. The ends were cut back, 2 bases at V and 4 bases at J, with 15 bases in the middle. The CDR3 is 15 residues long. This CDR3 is CASSPDPLLSYEQYF. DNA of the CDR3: TGTGCCAGCTCACCAGACCCTCTTCTGTCGTACGAGCAGTACTTC.

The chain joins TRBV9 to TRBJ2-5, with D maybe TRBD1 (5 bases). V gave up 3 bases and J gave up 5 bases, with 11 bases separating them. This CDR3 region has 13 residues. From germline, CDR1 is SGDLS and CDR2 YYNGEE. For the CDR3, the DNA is TGTGCCAGCAGCGGACCATCAGGGGAGACCCAGTACTTC. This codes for CASSGPSGETQYF. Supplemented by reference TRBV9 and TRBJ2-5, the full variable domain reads DSGVTQTPKHLITATGQRVTLRCSPRSGDLSVYWYQQSLDQGLQFLIQYYNGEERAKGNILERFSAQQFPDLHSELNLSSLELGDSALYFCASSGPSGETQYFGPGTRLLVL.

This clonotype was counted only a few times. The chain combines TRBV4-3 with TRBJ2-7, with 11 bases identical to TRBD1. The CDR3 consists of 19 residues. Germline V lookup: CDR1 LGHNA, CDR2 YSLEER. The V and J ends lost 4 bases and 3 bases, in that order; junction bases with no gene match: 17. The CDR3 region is CASSRVADRGLGTGYEQYF. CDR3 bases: TGCGCCAGCAGCCGGGTGGCGGACAGGGGGCTTGGGACTGGCTACGAGCAGTACTTC.

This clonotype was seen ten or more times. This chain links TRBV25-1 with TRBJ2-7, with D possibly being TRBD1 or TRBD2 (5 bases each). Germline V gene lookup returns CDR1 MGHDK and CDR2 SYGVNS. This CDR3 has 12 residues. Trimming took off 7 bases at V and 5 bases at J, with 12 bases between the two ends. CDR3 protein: CASTGWGNEQYF. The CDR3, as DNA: TGTGCCAGCACCGGCTGGGGGAACGAGCAGTACTTC.

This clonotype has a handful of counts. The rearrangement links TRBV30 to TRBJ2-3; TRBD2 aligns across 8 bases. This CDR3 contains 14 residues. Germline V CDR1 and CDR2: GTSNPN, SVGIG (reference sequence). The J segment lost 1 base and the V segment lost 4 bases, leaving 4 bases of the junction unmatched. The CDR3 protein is CAWITSGRTDTQYF. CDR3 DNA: TGTGCCTGGATTACTAGCGGACGCACAGATACGCAGTATTTT. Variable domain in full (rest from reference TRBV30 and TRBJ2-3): SQTIHQWPATLVQPVGSPLSLECTVEGTSNPNLYWYRQAAGRGLQLLFYSVGIGQISSEVPQNLSASRPQDRQFILSSKKLLLSDSGFYLCAWITSGRTDTQYFGPGTRLTVL.

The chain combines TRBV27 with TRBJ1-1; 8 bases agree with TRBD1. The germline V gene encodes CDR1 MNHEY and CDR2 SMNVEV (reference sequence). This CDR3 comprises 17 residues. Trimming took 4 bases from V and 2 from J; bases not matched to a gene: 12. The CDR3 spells CASSSGGAALLNTEAFF. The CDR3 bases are TGTGCCAGCAGTTCAGGGGGCGCGGCTTTATTAAACACTGAAGCTTTCTTT.